What follows describes a single T cell receptor (beta chain). Antigen specificity is unknown. CDR1 is MDHEN, CDR2 SYDVKM, per germline. V was trimmed by 3 bases and J by 0 bases, leaving 9 bases between them. The CDR3 length is 15 residues. The data are from a study of T cell responses to AZD1222 COVID-19 vaccine. Produced via immunoSEQ multiplex PCR; TCRdb's table is partial and in-frame only. The sample records fewer than 200,000 clones, around nine tenths being singletons. Study-wide results and caveats: Spike was spanned by vaccine-associated CD4 TCRs, with dominance at 160-218 and 743-854.

The rearrangement uses TRBV28 and TRBJ1-3; D call uncertain. The source was peripheral blood, collected 28 days after the second dose of the MenACWY control vaccine. This sequence originates from an adult who received the MenACWY meningococcal vaccine as a control. Here the CDR3 reads CASSFGGISGNTIYF. CDR3 DNA: TGTGCCAGCAGTTTTGGCGGAATCTCTGGAAACACCATATATTTT.